This is a list of T cell receptor beta chains from one sample in a study of T cell responses to AZD1222 COVID-19 vaccine. The repertoire was sequenced with immunoSEQ multiplex PCR; TCRdb's copy has only in-frame clones and lacks some. The sample carries tens of thousands of clones, 80% to 95% recorded once. The sequencing here drew on peripheral blood, taken 28 days after the second AZD1222 dose. Every receptor here comes from an adult who received the AZD1222 COVID-19 vaccine. Both conserved end residues are part of each CDR3. D genes are given only for firm matches. Clone size is not always given. Where it is, it says once, few, many or a class for expanded clones.

cdr3_nt	cdr3_aa	v_call	j_call	clone_size	d_call
TGTGCCAGCAGCGTAGCTACGGATACGCAGTATTTT	CASSVATDTQYF	TRBV9	TRBJ2-3	NA	NA
TGTGCCATCAGTTCACAGGGGTCAGGCTCTGGAAACACCATATATTTT	CAISSQGSGSGNTIYF	TRBV10-3	TRBJ1-3	few	TRBD1
TGTGCCACCAGTGATTTCGACTCCACCGGGCAGTACTTC	CATSDFDSTGQYF	TRBV24-1	TRBJ2-7	NA	NA
TGTGCCACCAGTGACCTGAGCGGGCCCTCCTACAATGAGCAGTTCTTC	CATSDLSGPSYNEQFF	TRBV24-1	TRBJ2-1	NA	NA
TGTGCCAGCAGCTCCACCGGGGCCCTAGCGGGAGGGCCCAATGAGCAGTTCTTC	CASSSTGALAGGPNEQFF	TRBV7-3	TRBJ2-1	NA	TRBD2
TGTGCCACCCTTGATAGTAGCGGGAGAAAGTACTTC	CATLDSSGRKYF	TRBV15	TRBJ2-5	NA	TRBD2
TGTGCCAGCAGTGACTCCAAGGGGGTCTATGGCTACACCTTC	CASSDSKGVYGYTF	TRBV6-4	TRBJ1-2	NA	NA
TGTGCCAGTAGTTTCCATAGCGGGAGGGCCTCAGATACGCAGTATTTT	CASSFHSGRASDTQYF	TRBV19	TRBJ2-3	NA	TRBD2
TGTGCCAGCAGCTCCGAATCAGGGTACTATGGCTACACCTTC	CASSSESGYYGYTF	TRBV7-9	TRBJ1-2	NA	NA
TGTGCCAGCAGCCAAGATCCGGGACGGTACAATGAGCAGTTCTTC	CASSQDPGRYNEQFF	TRBV3-1/TRBV3-2	TRBJ2-1	NA	NA
TGTGCCAGCAGCTTAGTTTGGCCTTCGGTTGATAGGGTGAACACCGGGGAGCTGTTTTTT	CASSLVWPSVDRVNTGELFF	TRBV28	TRBJ2-2	NA	NA
TGTGCCAGCAGTTTATATGGGAATGGCTACACCTTC	CASSLYGNGYTF	TRBV12-3/TRBV12-4	TRBJ1-2	NA	NA
TGTGCCAGCAGTTTAATCGGGAGGGCCATTAGTTCCGGGGAGCTGTTTTTT	CASSLIGRAISSGELFF	TRBV28	TRBJ2-2	NA	TRBD2
TGTGCCAGCAGCCAAGACGCTGGAAATGCGCAGTATTTT	CASSQDAGNAQYF	TRBV4-2	TRBJ2-3	NA	NA
TGTGCCAGCAGCCCCCCAAGTCGTAACATTCAGTACTTC	CASSPPSRNIQYF	TRBV6-2/TRBV6-3	TRBJ2-4	NA	NA
TGTGCCATCAGTGAGGGGAGAGTAGGGAAGAACTACAATGAGCAGTTCTTC	CAISEGRVGKNYNEQFF	TRBV10-3	TRBJ2-1	NA	NA
TGTGCCAGCAGTTTGGACAGGGGGTCGAATTCACCCCTCCACTTT	CASSLDRGSNSPLHF	TRBV5-4	TRBJ1-6	NA	TRBD1
TGTGCCAGCAGTTTCGCGGGACAGGGTGCCTACGAGCAGTACTTC	CASSFAGQGAYEQYF	TRBV28	TRBJ2-7	NA	TRBD1
TGTGCCAGCAGCTTAGGGGGGGGGCTACGTGAAAAACTGTTTTTT	CASSLGGGLREKLFF	TRBV7-2	TRBJ1-4	NA	NA
TGCGCCAGCAGCTGGACTAGCGGGAGTATATCCGGGGAGCTGTTTTTT	CASSWTSGSISGELFF	TRBV5-1	TRBJ2-2	NA	TRBD2
TGTGCCAGCAGTGGGCTGGGAGTCTCGGCGGGAGAACCCGGGGAGCTGTTTTTT	CASSGLGVSAGEPGELFF	TRBV6-1	TRBJ2-2	NA	TRBD2
TGTGCCAGCAGCTTACGAAGGCTAGCGGGAGACAATGAGCAGTTCTTC	CASSLRRLAGDNEQFF	TRBV7-2	TRBJ2-1	NA	TRBD2
TGTGCCAGCTCATCCCGGACAGGCATTAATGAAAAACTGTTTTTT	CASSSRTGINEKLFF	TRBV18	TRBJ1-4	NA	TRBD1
TGCGCCAGCACCATAGGGCAGGGGTATTCACCCCTCCACTTT	CASTIGQGYSPLHF	TRBV5-1	TRBJ1-6	NA	NA
TGTGCCAGCTCACCGGACAACGGGAATCAGCCCCAGCATTTT	CASSPDNGNQPQHF	TRBV18	TRBJ1-5	NA	NA
TGCGCCAGCAGTAATGGGGCCAATGAGCAGTTCTTC	CASSNGANEQFF	TRBV10-2	TRBJ2-1	NA	NA
TGTGCCAGCAGTTTAAAAAGTATCTACGAGCAGTACTTC	CASSLKSIYEQYF	TRBV12-3/TRBV12-4	TRBJ2-7	NA	NA
TGTGCCAGCAGCCACCAGGGGACAGGGATGCAAGGCTACACCTTC	CASSHQGTGMQGYTF	TRBV6-6	TRBJ1-2	NA	TRBD1
TGTGCCAGCAGTCGGGCCGTCCAGGAGACCCAGTACTTC	CASSRAVQETQYF	TRBV25-1	TRBJ2-5	once	NA
TGTGCCAGCAGCTTAGTCGGCCGTGGTGACTACGAGCAGTACTTC	CASSLVGRGDYEQYF	TRBV7-8	TRBJ2-7	NA	NA
TGCGCCAGCAGCTTGGCCGTAGGGTCCGGGGAGCTGTTTTTT	CASSLAVGSGELFF	TRBV5-1	TRBJ2-2	NA	NA